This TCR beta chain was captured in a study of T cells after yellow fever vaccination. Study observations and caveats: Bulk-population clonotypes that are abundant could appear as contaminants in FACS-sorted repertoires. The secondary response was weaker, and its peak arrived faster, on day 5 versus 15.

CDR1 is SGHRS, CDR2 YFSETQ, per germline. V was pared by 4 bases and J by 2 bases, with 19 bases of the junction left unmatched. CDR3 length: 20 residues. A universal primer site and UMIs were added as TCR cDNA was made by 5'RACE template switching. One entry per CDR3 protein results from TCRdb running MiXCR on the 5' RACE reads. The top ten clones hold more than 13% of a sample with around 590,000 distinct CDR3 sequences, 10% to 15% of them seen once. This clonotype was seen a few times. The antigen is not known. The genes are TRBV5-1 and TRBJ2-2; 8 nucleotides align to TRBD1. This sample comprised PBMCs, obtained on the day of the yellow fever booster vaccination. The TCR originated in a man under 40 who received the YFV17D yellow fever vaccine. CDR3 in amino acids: CASSPQTGTGHLSNTGELFF. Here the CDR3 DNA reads TGCGCCAGCAGCCCCCAAACCGGGACAGGACATCTTTCTAACACCGGGGAGCTGTTTTTT.